This T cell receptor beta chain was captured by sequencing in a study of OX40 agonist ivuxolimab in advanced cancers. Overall study context: Given to patients was ivuxolimab, an agonistic anti-OX40 (CD134) antibody. Earlier anti-PD-1, anti-PD-L1 or anti-CTLA-4 therapy was permitted; about 38% had received some.

Germline V gene data show CDR1 as MDHEN and CDR2 as SYDVKM. The CDR3 is made up of 15 amino acids. The germline V and J ends were trimmed by 2 bases and 2 bases, with 11 bases remaining between them. The data were produced by immunoSEQ multiplex PCR, yet TCRdb's version contains in-frame clones alone and is incomplete. This sample has tens of thousands of clones; 90% to 95% occur once, and the top ten carry roughly 12%. This specimen was CD4+ or CD8+ T cells sorted from blood, taken in a trial of the OX40 agonist ivuxolimab. This chain joins TRBV28 and TRBJ2-3; D not certain. This TCR was sampled from an adult with an advanced solid tumor such as melanoma, head and neck, liver or kidney cancer. The CDR3 loop reads CASSLRGVDTDTQYF. The CDR3 region has the DNA TGTGCCAGCAGTTTAAGAGGTGTGGACACAGATACGCAGTATTTT.